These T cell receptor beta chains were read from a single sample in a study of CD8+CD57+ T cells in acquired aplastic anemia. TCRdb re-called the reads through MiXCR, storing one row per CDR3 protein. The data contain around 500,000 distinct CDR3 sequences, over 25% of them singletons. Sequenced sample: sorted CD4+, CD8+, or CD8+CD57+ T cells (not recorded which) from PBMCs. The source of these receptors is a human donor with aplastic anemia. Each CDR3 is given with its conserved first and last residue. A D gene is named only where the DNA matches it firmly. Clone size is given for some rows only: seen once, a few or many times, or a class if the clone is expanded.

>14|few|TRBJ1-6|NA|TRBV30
TGTGCCTGGACTAAACAGGTTCGGGAATCACCCCTCCACTTT
CAWTKQVRESPLHF
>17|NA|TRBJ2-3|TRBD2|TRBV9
TGTGCCAGCAGCATATCCCGGACTAGCGGGACCACAGATACGCAGTATTTT
CASSISRTSGTTDTQYF
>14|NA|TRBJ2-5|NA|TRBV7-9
TGTGCCAGCACCCCCCAGGAGGGGGGGGAGACCCAGTACTTC
CASTPQEGGETQYF
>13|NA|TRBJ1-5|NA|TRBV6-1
TGTGCCAGCAAAACAGGTTTCAATCAGCCCCAGCATTTT
CASKTGFNQPQHF
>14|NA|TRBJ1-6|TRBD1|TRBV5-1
TGCGTCAGCAGCTTGGGACAGCAGAATTCACCCCTCCACTTT
CVSSLGQQNSPLHF
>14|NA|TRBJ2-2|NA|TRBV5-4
TGTGCCAGCAGCTTCAACAGGGTAACCGGGGAGCTGTTTTTT
CASSFNRVTGELFF
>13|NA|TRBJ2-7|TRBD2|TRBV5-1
TGCGCCAGCAGGACTAGCGGGGGCGCCGAGCAGTACTTC
CASRTSGGAEQYF
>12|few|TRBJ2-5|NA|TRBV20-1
TGCAGTGCTAGTGGCATCCGAGAGACCCAGTACTTC
CSASGIRETQYF
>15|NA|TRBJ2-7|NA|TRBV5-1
TGCGCCAGCAGCCGGGACACCGGAGGAACTAATGAGCAGTACTTC
CASSRDTGGTNEQYF
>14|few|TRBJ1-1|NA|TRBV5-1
TGCGCCAGCAGCTTGGGAATGGCGGGGGATGAAGCTTTCTTT
CASSLGMAGDEAFF
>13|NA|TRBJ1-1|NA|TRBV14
TGTGCCAGCAGCCTACAAGGAGGAATGGAAGCTTTCTTT
CASSLQGGMEAFF
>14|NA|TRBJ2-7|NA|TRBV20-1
TGCAGTGCTAATTACGGCGGGGACTCCTACGAGCAGTACTTC
CSANYGGDSYEQYF
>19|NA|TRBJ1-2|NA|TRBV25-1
NA
CASSEYLCSVLGTNYGYTF
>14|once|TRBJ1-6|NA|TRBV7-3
TGTGCCGGCAGCTTAGTAGAGGGAAATTCACCCCTCCACTTT
CAGSLVEGNSPLHF
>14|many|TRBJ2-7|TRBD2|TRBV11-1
TGTGCCAGCAGCCCGGGACTGCGGGGGTACGAGCAGTACTTC
CASSPGLRGYEQYF